A single sample is the source of the 10 T cell receptor beta chains below, sequenced in a study of early T cells in non-severe SARS-CoV-2 infection. TCRdb analysed the 5' RACE reads with MiXCR anew, one entry per CDR3 protein. Seen here are 100,000 to 130,000 distinct CDR3 sequences, about 12% observed once, and the top ten hold less than 3.5%. Sequencing was performed on whole blood. Source of these receptors: an adult who was a healthcare worker with PCR-confirmed SARS-CoV-2 infection or an uninfected control (not recorded which).

The rearrangement uses TRBV20-1 and TRBJ2-1, with 13 bases that match TRBD2. The CDR3 covers 16 residues. V lost 5 bases to trimming and J lost 2 bases; unmatched junction nucleotides: 6. Germline CDR1 and CDR2: DFQATT and SNEGSKA (reference sequence). The CDR3 DNA reads as TGCAGTGCTCTCTCGACTAGCGGGGGGACCTACAATGAGCAGTTCTTC. Residues: CSALSTSGGTYNEQFF.

This clonotype was recorded a few times. The V gene is TRBV10-3, the J gene TRBJ2-3; D assignment may be TRBD1 or TRBD2 (5 bases each). The CDR3 runs to 13 residues. The V gene lost 3 bases and the J gene lost 4 bases, with 8 bases spanning the gap. Looked up from germline, CDR1 is ENHRY and CDR2 is SYGVKD. The CDR3 is CAISDGGPDTQYF. CDR3 DNA sequence: TGTGCCATCAGTGATGGGGGACCAGATACGCAGTATTTT.

In its sample, this clonotype was seen a few times. The genes are TRBV11-2 and TRBJ2-1, with TRBD2 matching 8 bases. V gave up 7 bases and J gave up 3 bases; unmatched junction bases: 8. This CDR3 spans 15 amino acids. Germline V gives CDR1 SGHAT, CDR2 FQNNGV. CDR3 amino acids: CASNQRERGYNEQFF. CDR3 in DNA: TGTGCCAGCAACCAGCGGGAGAGGGGCTACAATGAGCAGTTCTTC.

This clonotype was seen a few times. J is TRBJ2-3 and V is TRBV29-1; 8 positions agree with TRBD1. CDR3 length: 13 amino acids. After removal of 2 bases from V and 5 bases from J, the junction contained 3 bases not matched to a gene. Per germline, CDR1 SQVTM and CDR2 ANQGSEA. The CDR3 region is CSVEQGARDTQYF. The CDR3 coding sequence is TGCAGCGTTGAACAGGGGGCGCGAGATACGCAGTATTTT.

This clonotype was picked up many times. The rearrangement joins TRBV10-3 to TRBJ2-7; 7 bases map to TRBD1. The junction had 10 bases not matched to a gene; V was cut back by 8 bases and J by 6 bases. Germline V gene lookup returns CDR1 ENHRY and CDR2 SYGVKD. The CDR3 loop spans 13 amino acids. The CDR3 DNA reads TGTGCCATCGGGACCCGGGACAGCAGCGAGCAGTACTTC. This translates into CAIGTRDSSEQYF.

The genes are TRBV5-1 and TRBJ2-4; D may correspond to TRBD1 or TRBD2 (6 bases each). This CDR3 has 13 amino acids. In germline, CDR1 is SGHRS, CDR2 YFSETQ. Trimming took 2 bases from V and 9 from J, leaving 12 bases between them. CDR3 nucleotide sequence: TGCGCCAGCAGCTTACAGGGTAGCGGCATTCAGTACTTC. Its translation: CASSLQGSGIQYF.

CDR3 coding DNA: TGTGCCAGCAGCTGGATCCCTAGCGGGGCTAACACCGGGGAGCTGTTTTTT. Its protein product is CASSWIPSGANTGELFF. V is TRBV7-6 and J is TRBJ2-2; 9 positions match TRBD2. This CDR3 comprises 17 residues. The V segment lost 4 bases and the J segment 2 bases; nucleotides outside the gene matches: 8. Per the germline V gene, CDR1 is SGHVS and CDR2 is FNYEAQ.

The chain combines TRBV6-2 or TRBV6-3 with TRBJ2-3; D could derive from TRBD1 or TRBD2 (6 bases each). V shed 2 bases and J shed 0 bases, with 12 bases lying between them. Per the germline V gene, CDR1 is MNHEY and CDR2 is SVGEGT. CDR3 length equals 16 residues. The DNA for the CDR3 is TGTGCCAGCAGTTACGGGCAGGGGACTAGCACAGATACGCAGTATTTT. This translates into CASSYGQGTSTDTQYF.

This clonotype occurred many times. The V gene is TRBV25-1, the J gene TRBJ1-1; TRBD1 agrees at 9 bases. Germline CDR1 MGHDK, CDR2 SYGVNS. Trimming cost V 8 bases and J 4 bases; bases outside gene matches: 8. This CDR3 comprises 14 residues. CDR3 sequence (DNA): TGTGCCAGCCGCGATACAGGGGGCATCACTGAAGCTTTCTTT. Translated, it gives CASRDTGGITEAFF.

This clonotype showed up just a few times. The chain couples TRBV6-2 or TRBV6-3 to TRBJ1-2, with D uncertain. Trimming pared 2 bases from V and 7 bases from J, leaving 17 bases between. The CDR3 extends over 15 amino acids. Germline V CDR1 and CDR2: MNHEY, SVGEGT. DNA for the CDR3: TGTGCCAGCAGTTACCCAACCGTCGGCAGCTCTGGCTACACCTTC. Translation: CASSYPTVGSSGYTF.